The next 17 T cell receptor beta chains were all read from a single sample in a study of a mutant IDH1 vaccine in newly diagnosed glioma. Libraries were prepared by immunoSEQ multiplex PCR; TCRdb keeps only in-frame clonotypes and omits some of them. In the table there are about 32,000 clones, around four fifths of which are singletons. These receptors' antigens are unknown. Time point: week 35, safety follow-up. With topical imiquimod, each dose of the vaccine consisted of 300 ug of mutant IDH1 20-mer peptide. The sequenced sample was PBMCs, obtained from a glioma patient whose treatment included an IDH1 peptide vaccine. The source is a man aged 35 to 55 with glioma. Some clones in this sample may be carry-over from other donors' samples.

The chain links TRBV9 to TRBJ2-5; D may be TRBD2 (6 bases). CDR3 length equals 14 residues. CDR1 and CDR2 from the germline V gene are SGDLS and YYNGEE. V gave up 4 bases and J gave up 4 bases, with 14 bases separating them. The DNA for the CDR3 is TGTGCCAGCAGCCGGACGGGGGAGAGAGAGACCCAGTACTTC. It translates to CASSRTGERETQYF.

The rearrangement uses TRBV5-4 and TRBJ2-7; TRBD1 matches at 7 bases. Germline V gene sequence: CDR1 SGHNT, CDR2 YYREEE (reference sequence). The CDR3 is 14 residues long. The V gene end was trimmed by 0 bases and the J gene end by 2 bases; junction bases not matched to a gene: 2. Here the CDR3 DNA reads TGTGCCAGCAGCTTGGGACAGGGACCCTACGAGCAGTACTTC. It codes for CASSLGQGPYEQYF.

The rearrangement uses TRBV7-9 and TRBJ1-1, with 10 bases identical to TRBD1. The CDR3 runs to 15 residues. Looked up from germline, CDR1 is SEHNR and CDR2 is FQNEAQ (reference sequence). V gave up 5 bases and J gave up 6 bases; unmatched junction bases: 9. The DNA for the CDR3 is TGTGCCAGCAGCGCGCCCGACAGGGGGCTTGCTGAAGCTTTCTTT. Translated, it gives CASSAPDRGLAEAFF. The complete variable domain, with remaining parts taken from reference TRBV7-9 and TRBJ1-1, reads DTGVSQNPRHKITKRGQNVTFRCDPISEHNRLYWYRQTLGQGPEFLTYFQNEAQLEKSRLLSDRFSAERPKGSFSTLEIQRTEQGDSAMYLCASSAPDRGLAEAFFGQGTRLTVV.

The chain recombines TRBV29-1 with TRBJ2-2, with 9 nucleotides matching TRBD1. This CDR3 spans 17 amino acids. V dropped 6 bases and J dropped 5; count of bases not matched to a gene: 16. Germline CDR1 is SQVTM and CDR2 is ANQGSEA. The DNA for the CDR3 is TGCAGCGTGCGTCCGGGACAGGGAGTAGGGGTTACCGGGGAGCTGTTTTTT. It is translated as CSVRPGQGVGVTGELFF.

This clone was counted once. The chain joins TRBV6-1 to TRBJ1-1; D is possibly TRBD1 (5 bases). In germline, CDR1 is MNHNS, CDR2 SASEGT. The CDR3 runs to 15 residues. V was shortened by 7 bases and J by 0 bases, with 15 bases between the two germline ends. Here the CDR3 reads CASTRDGNMNTEAFF. Written as DNA, the CDR3 is TGTGCCAGCACTAGGGACGGAAACATGAACACTGAAGCTTTCTTT.

CDR3 in amino acids: CASSLEHSAETQYF. The CDR3, as DNA: TGTGCCAGCAGCTTAGAGCACAGTGCAGAGACCCAGTACTTC. The rearrangement links TRBV7-2 to TRBJ2-5; D is ambiguous. Trimming removed 1 base from V and 4 bases from J, with 10 bases in between. The CDR3 length is 14 residues. From germline, CDR1 is SGHTA and CDR2 FQGNSA.

The gene calls are TRBV6-1 and TRBJ1-5; D is uncertain. This CDR3 contains 12 residues. Germline assignment: CDR1 MNHNS and CDR2 SASEGT. Trimming shortened V by 10 bases and J by 0 bases, and 7 bases separated the two germline ends. The CDR3 reads CAIQLSNQPQHF. The CDR3 bases are TGTGCCATACAGCTTAGCAATCAGCCCCAGCATTTT.

Of note for this clone: One end of the junction does not line up with germline, which may come from a read error. The chain uses TRBV14 and TRBJ1-1; D gene ambiguous. Germline V gene data show CDR1 as SGHDN and CDR2 as FVKESK. The CDR3 length is 11 residues. CDR3 region: CASRQGGEAFF. CDR3 coding DNA: TGTGCCAGCAGGCAAGGAGGAGAAGCTTTCTTT.

The chain joins TRBV4-1 to TRBJ1-6, with a weak D call TRBD1 (6 bases). There are 14 residues in the CDR3. Trimming left V 3 bases short and J 7 bases short, with 10 bases between. Germline assignment: CDR1 MGHRA and CDR2 YSYEKL. CDR3 nucleotide sequence: TGCGCCAGCAGCCATCCCACAGGGAATTCACCCCTCCACTTT. Its translation: CASSHPTGNSPLHF.

The rearrangement uses TRBV4-2 and TRBJ1-4; D gene ambiguous. The CDR3 covers 16 residues. Germline V gene lookup returns CDR1 LGHNA and CDR2 YNFKEQ. Deletions cut 1 base from V and 4 bases from J, with 13 bases between. The CDR3 DNA is TGTGCCAGCAGCCAAGTCGGCAGGACCCTTAATGAAAAACTGTTTTTT. Its protein product is CASSQVGRTLNEKLFF.

The chain employs TRBV5-1 and TRBJ1-5, with D perhaps TRBD1 (6 bases). There are 16 residues in the CDR3. Germline CDR1 SGHRS, CDR2 YFSETQ. The V end lost 7 bases, the J end lost 0 bases, and 17 bases lay between the germline ends. CDR3 sequence reads: CASAPGTGTSNQPQHF. The CDR3 DNA follows: TGCGCCAGCGCACCGGGCACAGGGACTAGCAATCAGCCCCAGCATTTT.

The chain has TRBV10-2 and TRBJ2-1; D is perhaps TRBD1 (6 bases). V was cut by 4 bases and J by 6 bases, with 7 bases left in between. The germline gives CDR1 WSHSY, CDR2 SAAADI. The CDR3 has 12 residues. Here the CDR3 reads CASSGGGNEQFF. DNA of the CDR3: TGCGCCAGCAGTGGAGGGGGCAATGAGCAGTTCTTC.

This clone has a single count. The rearrangement uses TRBV7-2 and TRBJ2-3; 9 bases map to TRBD2. Germline-derived CDR1 and CDR2 are SGHTA and FQGNSA. Trimming removed 3 bases from V and 4 bases from J; junction bases left unmatched: 5. This CDR3 contains 15 residues. The CDR3: CASSLAGLAPDTQYF. The CDR3 coding sequence is TGTGCCAGCAGCTTGGCGGGACTAGCCCCAGATACGCAGTATTTT.

The chain recombines TRBV18 with TRBJ1-3; D is possibly TRBD1 (5 bases). CDR3 length: 13 residues. Trimming took off 8 bases at V and 0 bases at J, with 8 bases between the two ends. The germline V gene has CDR1 KGHSH and CDR2 LQKENI. The CDR3 nucleotides are TGTGCCAGCACCGACAGCTCTGGAAACACCATATATTTT. Its translation is CASTDSSGNTIYF.

The chain combines TRBV5-4 with TRBJ2-7, with a possible D match to TRBD1 (6 bases). CDR3 length: 14 residues. The germline V gene encodes CDR1 SGHNT and CDR2 YYREEE (reference sequence). V lost 2 bases to trimming and J lost 1 base, with 10 bases between them. CDR3 DNA sequence: TGTGCCAGCAGCTTACCGGACAGTTCCTACGAGCAGTACTTC. It translates to CASSLPDSSYEQYF.

In its sample, this clone was seen once. This chain joins TRBV30 and TRBJ1-1, with D perhaps matching TRBD1 (6 bases). Per germline, CDR1 GTSNPN and CDR2 SVGIG (reference sequence). The CDR3 covers 11 residues. Trimming pared 3 bases from V and 13 bases from J, leaving 15 bases between. CDR3 DNA: TGTGCCTGGAGCTCCGGGACATCGGGTTTCTTT. This codes for CAWSSGTSGFF.

The genes are TRBV6-4 and TRBJ2-3; tentative D call: TRBD2 (6 bases). V was pared by 0 bases and J by 3 bases, with 10 bases between. CDR1 and CDR2 from the germline V gene are MRHNA and SNTAGT. The CDR3 spans 15 residues. The CDR3 loop reads CASSDSMGGTDTQYF. In DNA form, the CDR3 reads TGTGCCAGCAGTGACTCGATGGGGGGAACAGATACGCAGTATTTT.